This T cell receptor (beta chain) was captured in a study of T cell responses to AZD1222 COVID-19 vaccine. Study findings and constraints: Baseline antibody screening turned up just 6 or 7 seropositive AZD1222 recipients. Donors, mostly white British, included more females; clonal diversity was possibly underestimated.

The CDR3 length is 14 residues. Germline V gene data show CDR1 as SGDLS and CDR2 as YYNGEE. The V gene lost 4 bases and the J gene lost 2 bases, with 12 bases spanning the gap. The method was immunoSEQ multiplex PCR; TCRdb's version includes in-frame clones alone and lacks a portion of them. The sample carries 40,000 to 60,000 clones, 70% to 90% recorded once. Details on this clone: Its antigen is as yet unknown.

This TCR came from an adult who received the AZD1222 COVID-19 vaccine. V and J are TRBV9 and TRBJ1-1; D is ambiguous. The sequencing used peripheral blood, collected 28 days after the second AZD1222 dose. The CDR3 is CASSKTGSNTEAFF. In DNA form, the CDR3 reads TGTGCCAGCAGCAAAACCGGGTCCAACACTGAAGCTTTCTTT.